This T cell receptor (beta chain) was recovered during a study of T cells in women clearing cervical HPV infection (dated by TCRdb to the late 2010s). For the wider study: The cases were about two dozen women with histologically confirmed HPV16-related CIN3 or worse, and 2 of those women had invasive cancers. Cases and controls were matched on year of sample collection and on age within five years. Controls were 25 to 30 women whose single incident HPV16 infection cleared within 12 months without precancer or cancer developing. Blood from cases was collected at the visit where the lesion was first found, while blood from controls was collected once the infection could no longer be detected. The parent cohort enrolled 10,049 women aged 18 or older in Guanacaste, Costa Rica, during about 1993 to 1994 and followed them for less than 9 years. An exploratory proof-of-principle case-control study, nested within the Guanacaste HPV Natural History Study in Costa Rica, was conducted to compare TCR repertoires across cervical HPV16 outcomes. Median age was about 30 years in cases versus less than 40 in controls, and baseline characteristics did not differ significantly. HLA typing was available for only a few women, so HLA type could not be excluded as a confounder. Among cases, blood sampling occurred a median of 149 days after lesion detection, with an interquartile range of about 90 to 230 days. Five blinded duplicates per group were added as quality controls, giving some 60 samples: around 50 participants and 10 replicates.

Remarks on this clone: Its antigen specificity is not known. From the germline J gene comes the end of the CDR3, since the read stops 3 residues before it.

What the work shows at the level of the full study, not this receptor alone: TRBV6-7 relative abundance was lower in cases than in controls (around 0.11% versus 0.16%; Bonferroni P = 0.0008). Significantly higher TCR repertoire richness was observed in CIN3+ cases than in controls across sequencing depths, whereas no difference in evenness was found. The cross-sectional design could not show whether the associations came before the infection or were a result of it, and neither effector/memory subsets nor HPV-specific T cells were isolated. Because the number of T cells per sample was unknown, the richness differences could reflect varying T-cell content rather than repertoire biology. By combining richness with V gene abundances, random forest classifiers separated cases from controls with an estimated AUC of about 0.86.

The immunoSEQ assay used multiplex PCR to amplify TCR beta CDR3 regions from an average of approximately 1,100 ng of genomic DNA per sample. Primer bias was corrected in the assay by using a complete synthetic TCR repertoire to establish an amplification baseline. The amplicons were sequenced using the Illumina platform. On the authors' methods: Error correction of the sequences involved clustering with frequency ratios plus a modified nearest-neighbor algorithm, after which the sequences were analyzed in the immunoSEQ Analyzer using IMGT gene definitions. At each rarefaction depth, TCR richness and evenness were averaged across 20 rarefaction repeats, and any sample with fewer sequences than the depth was left out. Wilcoxon rank sum tests with FDR correction were used to compare relative abundances of V, D and J genes between the groups. In the blinded duplicates, the intraclass correlation was over 95% for TCR richness and averaged around 80% across around 70 gene segments. TCRdb re-hosts the immuneACCESS table, in-frame sequences only. Its copies lack some clones; in the studies checked, an unresolved V gene accounts for under half of them, and the cause for the rest is not known. Clonal size and the V and J genes are those of that table, whereas D and trimming came from the DNA. The table kept for this sample lists some 31,000 clones. The ten largest clones take up about 3% of the sample.

Every participant had a single incident cervical HPV16 infection, and women with prevalent HPV16 infections were excluded. Cervical HPV DNA was detected with MY09/MY11 PCR, and genotyping was done by dot-blot hybridization. Around 15 mL of heparinized blood were centrifuged, and the buffy coat was aliquoted, frozen at -30°C, then stored at -80°C. QIAGEN kits were used to extract genomic DNA from the buffy coat specimens. Trimming accounts for 5 bases at V and 7 bases at J, while the number of junction bases matched to no gene is 10. The CDR3 sequence holds 15 residues, the cysteine and phenylalanine included. The CDR3 was read in part: 36 bases, with the frame set at base 1. CDR1 and CDR2 were assigned from the germline V gene as SNHLY and FYNNEI.

Input material: blood buffy coat. The chain is encoded by TRBV2 joined to TRBJ2-1; TRBD2 agrees with 8 junctional bases. The receptor was derived from a woman between 18 and 70 years old with a cervical HPV16 infection that either progressed to CIN3+ or cleared (not recorded which). Incomplete CDR3 DNA: TGTGCCAGCAGTCCTACTAGCGGTCTACAAAATGAG. Its translation is CASSPTSGLQNE. The CDR3 as a whole reads CASSPTSGLQNEQFF.